The 20 T cell receptor beta chains below come from one sample, sequenced in a study of long-term antiretroviral therapy in people with HIV. This was the immunoSEQ v3.0 assay at survey level. Data came from immunoSEQ multiplex PCR; TCRdb stores just in-frame clones and leaves some out. The data hold roughly 20,000 clones, with about 80% observed a single time. Sample: unsorted PBMCs, taken 0.2 years after starting antiretroviral therapy. All receptors come from a woman in her forties with HIV.

The chain is built from TRBV7-9 and TRBJ2-7, with unresolved D. CDR1 SEHNR and CDR2 FQNEAQ come from the germline V gene (reference sequence). V dropped 5 bases and J dropped 6 bases, with 11 bases sitting between them. CDR3 length equals 12 residues. The CDR3 DNA reads as TGTGCCAGCAGCCCCCAACCCGGCGAGCAGTACTTC. Amino acid sequence: CASSPQPGEQYF.

The chain carries TRBV5-6 and TRBJ2-1; 9 nucleotides line up with TRBD2. The CDR3 loop spans 12 amino acids. The junction had 3 bases not matched to a gene; V was cut back by 0 bases and J by 14 bases. Germline V gives CDR1 SGHDT, CDR2 YYEEEE. The CDR3 DNA reads as TGTGCCAGCAGCTTGGGAGCGGGAGGAGAGTTCTTC. Its protein product is CASSLGAGGEFF.

The chain recombines TRBV6-5 with TRBJ2-1; 9 nucleotides match TRBD2. After removal of 5 bases from V and 0 bases from J, the junction contained 2 bases not matched to a gene. From germline, CDR1 is MNHEY and CDR2 SVGAGI. The CDR3 contains 15 residues. This CDR3 is CASSRSGSSYNEQFF. In DNA form, the CDR3 reads TGTGCCAGCAGTCGTAGCGGGAGCTCCTACAATGAGCAGTTCTTC.

V gene TRBV9 combines with J gene TRBJ2-1, with 7 nucleotides matching TRBD2. J lost 0 bases, V lost 3 bases, and 3 bases had no gene match. The CDR3 sequence is 15 residues long. Looked up from germline, CDR1 is SGDLS and CDR2 is YYNGEE. CDR3 in amino acids: CASSAASGSYNEQFF. The CDR3 DNA reads as TGTGCCAGCAGCGCCGCTAGCGGCTCCTACAATGAGCAGTTCTTC.

This chain uses TRBV5-6 with TRBJ1-5; D not resolved. The V gene lost 0 bases and the J gene lost 4 bases, with 8 bases spanning the gap. The germline CDR1 and CDR2 sequences are SGHDT and YYEEEE. The CDR3 contains 14 residues. CDR3 region: CASSLGISNQPQHF. DNA for the CDR3: TGTGCCAGCAGCTTGGGTATTTCGAATCAGCCCCAGCATTTT.

This clone came up once. The rearrangement links TRBV5-1 to TRBJ1-1; D uncertain. The CDR3 has 15 residues. The germline CDR1 and CDR2 sequences are SGHRS and YFSETQ. The V gene lost 1 base and the J gene lost 1 base, with 11 bases spanning the gap. CDR3 DNA: TGCGCCAGCAGCTTGCAGGCCACCGGGAACACTGAAGCTTTCTTT. Translating it yields CASSLQATGNTEAFF.

The chain employs TRBV6-6 and TRBJ2-5; tentatively, D is TRBD1 (6 bases). Deletions cut 0 bases from V and 2 bases from J, with 13 bases between. The CDR3 has 16 residues. Germline V gene sequence: CDR1 MNHNY, CDR2 SVGAGI (reference sequence). CDR3 in amino acids: CASSYSKQGDQETQYF. CDR3 sequence (DNA): TGTGCCAGCAGTTACTCAAAACAGGGTGATCAAGAGACCCAGTACTTC.

This clone was detected only a few times. The rearrangement joins TRBV4-1 to TRBJ2-7, with D hard to call. The CDR3 sequence is 15 residues long. In germline, CDR1 is MGHRA, CDR2 YSYEKL. Trimming took 1 base from V and 0 from J, leaving 10 bases between them. The CDR3 region is CASSQVDRSSYEQYF. The CDR3 bases are TGCGCCAGCAGCCAAGTCGACCGGAGCTCCTACGAGCAGTACTTC.

This clone has more than one count but fewer than ten. V gene TRBV9 combines with J gene TRBJ1-2, with TRBD1 identical over 8 bases. The CDR3 contains 16 residues. J lost 8 bases, V lost 0 bases, and 12 bases had no gene match. Germline lookup yields CDR1 SGDLS and CDR2 YYNGEE. CDR3 region: CASSVGTGPTVEGYTF. The CDR3 region has the DNA TGTGCCAGCAGCGTAGGGACAGGGCCTACAGTTGAAGGCTACACCTTC. Using reference TRBV9 and TRBJ1-2 for the parts outside the CDR3, the full variable domain is DSGVTQTPKHLITATGQRVTLRCSPRSGDLSVYWYQQSLDQGLQFLIQYYNGEERAKGNILERFSAQQFPDLHSELNLSSLELGDSALYFCASSVGTGPTVEGYTFGSGTRLTVV.

This sequence joins TRBV25-1 and TRBJ1-2; 8 nucleotides match TRBD1. The germline V gene has CDR1 MGHDK and CDR2 SYGVNS. This CDR3 spans 14 amino acids. J gave up 4 bases and V 11 bases, and 12 bases lay outside the gene matches. The CDR3 sequence: CAAKDRGSLYGYTF. CDR3 DNA: TGTGCCGCGAAAGACAGGGGATCCCTCTATGGCTACACCTTC.

This clone was detected a few times. The V and J genes are TRBV5-4 and TRBJ1-2; no clear D. Germline assignment: CDR1 SGHNT and CDR2 YYREEE (reference sequence). V shed 0 bases and J shed 6 bases, with 6 bases lying between them. The CDR3 extends over 12 amino acids. The CDR3 sequence: CASSLGADGYTF. DNA of the CDR3: TGTGCCAGCAGCTTGGGGGCAGATGGCTACACCTTC.

The V call is TRBV4-2, the J call TRBJ1-5; D may be TRBD1 (6 bases). Germline V gene sequence: CDR1 LGHNA, CDR2 YNFKEQ. This CDR3 region has 19 residues. Trimming left V 0 bases short and J 0 bases short, with 18 bases between. In DNA, the CDR3 is TGTGCCAGCAGCCAAGAATTATACGCGACAGGATATAGCAATCAGCCCCAGCATTTT. This translates into CASSQELYATGYSNQPQHF.

The chain employs TRBV11-3 and TRBJ2-5; tentatively, D is TRBD1 (6 bases). V lost 6 bases to trimming and J lost 4 bases, with 15 bases between them. Germline CDR1 reads SGHNT; CDR2 reads YENEEA. This CDR3 is built from 14 residues. DNA of the CDR3: TGTGCCAGCAGTTATACAGGGTGGTTAGAGACCCAGTACTTC. This encodes CASSYTGWLETQYF.

The rearrangement joins TRBV21-1 to TRBJ1-1. TRBV21-1 is labeled a pseudogene. This CDR3 spans 17 amino acids. The CDR3 DNA sequence: TGTGCCAGCAGCTCGAGAGGGCCCTTAAGGAGGAACACTGAAGCTTTCTTT. Amino acid sequence: CASSSRGPLRRNTEAFF.

V is TRBV5-1 and J is TRBJ2-1, with unresolved D. V was trimmed by 6 bases and J by 0 bases, leaving 13 bases between them. Per the germline V gene, CDR1 is SGHRS and CDR2 is YFSETQ. CDR3 length: 15 amino acids. Here the CDR3 reads CASTDGTNSYNEQFF. In nucleotides, the CDR3 is TGCGCCAGCACTGACGGCACCAACTCCTACAATGAGCAGTTCTTC.

V usage is TRBV7-6 and J usage is TRBJ1-1; 7 nucleotides line up with TRBD1. Trimming took 4 bases from V and 4 from J; bases not matched to a gene: 3. From germline, CDR1 is SGHVS and CDR2 FNYEAQ. The CDR3 length is 13 residues. The CDR3 loop is CASSSTGTTEAFF. The CDR3 DNA reads as TGTGCCAGCAGCTCGACAGGGACCACTGAAGCTTTCTTT. Based on the CDR3 plus reference TRBV7-6 and TRBJ1-1, the full variable domain is GAGVSQSPRYKVTKRGQDVALRCDPISGHVSLYWYRQALGQGPEFLTYFNYEAQQDKSGLPNDRFSAERPEGSISTLTIQRTEQRDSAMYRCASSSTGTTEAFFGQGTRLTVV.

J is TRBJ1-1 and V is TRBV5-1, with D unclear. The germline CDR1 and CDR2 sequences are SGHRS and YFSETQ. The germline V and J ends were trimmed by 2 bases and 1 base, with 9 bases remaining between them. The length of the CDR3 is 14 residues. Here the CDR3 DNA reads TGCGCCAGCAGCTTATTTTCAGAGAACACTGAAGCTTTCTTT. Encoded protein: CASSLFSENTEAFF. The full variable domain, in which reference TRBV5-1 and TRBJ1-1 provide the parts outside the CDR3, is KAGVTQTPRYLIKTRGQQVTLSCSPISGHRSVSWYQQTPGQGLQFLFEYFSETQRNKGNFPGRFSGRQFSNSRSEMNVSTLELGDSALYLCASSLFSENTEAFFGQGTRLTVV.

The chain has TRBV18 and TRBJ1-5; D is undetermined. Looked up from germline, CDR1 is KGHSH and CDR2 is LQKENI. Trimming took off 2 bases at V and 5 bases at J, with 16 bases between the two ends. The CDR3 runs to 16 residues. In DNA, the CDR3 is TGTGCCAGCTCACCAGGCCGAAGGGAACTTTATCAGCCCCAGCATTTT. This gives the protein CASSPGRRELYQPQHF.

This CDR3 reads CAISEAGAGTDTQYF. The CDR3 coding sequence is TGTGCCATCAGTGAGGCGGGGGCAGGGACAGATACGCAGTATTTT. The chain joins TRBV10-3 to TRBJ2-3; D may be TRBD2 (7 bases). V lost 2 bases, J lost 3 bases, and 12 bases lay in between. The CDR3 runs to 15 residues. In germline, CDR1 is ENHRY, CDR2 SYGVKD.

The chain is built from TRBV5-1 and TRBJ2-2; TRBD2 matches at 8 bases. Per the germline V gene, CDR1 is SGHRS and CDR2 is YFSETQ. This CDR3 spans 19 amino acids. V was pared by 1 base and J by 4 bases, with 15 bases of the junction left unmatched. The CDR3 region is CASSLNTGRGAKGTGELFF. In DNA form, the CDR3 reads TGCGCCAGCAGCTTGAATACTGGGCGGGGGGCTAAAGGCACCGGGGAGCTGTTTTTT.